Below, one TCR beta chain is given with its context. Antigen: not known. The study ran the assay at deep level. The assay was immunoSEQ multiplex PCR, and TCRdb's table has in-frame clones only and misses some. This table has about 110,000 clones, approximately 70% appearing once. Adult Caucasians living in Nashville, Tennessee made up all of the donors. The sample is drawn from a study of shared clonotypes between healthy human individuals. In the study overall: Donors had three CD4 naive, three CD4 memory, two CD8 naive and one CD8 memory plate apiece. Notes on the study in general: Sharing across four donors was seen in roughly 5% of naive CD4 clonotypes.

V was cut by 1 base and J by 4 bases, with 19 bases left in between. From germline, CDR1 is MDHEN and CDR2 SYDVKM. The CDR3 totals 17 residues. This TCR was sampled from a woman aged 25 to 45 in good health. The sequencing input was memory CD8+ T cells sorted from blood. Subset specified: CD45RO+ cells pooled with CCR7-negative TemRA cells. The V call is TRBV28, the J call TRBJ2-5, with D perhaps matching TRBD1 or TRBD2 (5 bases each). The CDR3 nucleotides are TGTGCCAGCAGTTTATCGTTTTTCGAGGGGTTTGGAGAGACCCAGTACTTC. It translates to CASSLSFFEGFGETQYF.